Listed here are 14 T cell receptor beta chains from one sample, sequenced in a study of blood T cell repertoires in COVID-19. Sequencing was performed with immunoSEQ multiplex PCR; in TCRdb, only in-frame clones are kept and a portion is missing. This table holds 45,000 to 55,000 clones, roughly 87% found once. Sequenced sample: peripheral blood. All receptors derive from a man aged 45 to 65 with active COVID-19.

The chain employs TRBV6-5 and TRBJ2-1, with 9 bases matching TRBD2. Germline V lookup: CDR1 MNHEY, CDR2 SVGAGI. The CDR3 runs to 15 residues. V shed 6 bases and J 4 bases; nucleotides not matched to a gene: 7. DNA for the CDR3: TGTGCCAGCAGACCCACTAGCGGGCTTTACAATGAGCAGTTCTTC. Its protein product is CASRPTSGLYNEQFF.

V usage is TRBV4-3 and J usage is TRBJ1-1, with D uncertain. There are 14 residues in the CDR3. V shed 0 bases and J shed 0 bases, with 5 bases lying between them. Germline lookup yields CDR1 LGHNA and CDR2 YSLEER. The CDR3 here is CASSQDSVNTEAFF. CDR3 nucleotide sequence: TGCGCCAGCAGCCAAGATTCGGTGAACACTGAAGCTTTCTTT.

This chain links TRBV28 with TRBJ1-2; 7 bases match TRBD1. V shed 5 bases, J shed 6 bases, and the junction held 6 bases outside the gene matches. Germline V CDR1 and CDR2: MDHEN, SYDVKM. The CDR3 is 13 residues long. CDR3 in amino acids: CASSIDRVHGYTF. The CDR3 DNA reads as TGTGCCAGCAGTATCGACAGGGTCCATGGCTACACCTTC.

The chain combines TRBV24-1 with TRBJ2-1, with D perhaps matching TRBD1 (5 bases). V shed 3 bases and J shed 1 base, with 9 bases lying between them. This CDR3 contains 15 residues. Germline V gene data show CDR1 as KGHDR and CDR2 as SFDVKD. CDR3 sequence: CATSDVGASYNEQFF. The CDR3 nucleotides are TGTGCCACCAGTGATGTAGGGGCTTCCTACAATGAGCAGTTCTTC.

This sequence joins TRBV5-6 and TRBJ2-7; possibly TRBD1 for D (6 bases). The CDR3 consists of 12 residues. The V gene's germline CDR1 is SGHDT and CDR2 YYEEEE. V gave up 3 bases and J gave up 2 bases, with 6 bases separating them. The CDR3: CASSWGPYEQYF. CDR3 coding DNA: TGTGCCAGCAGCTGGGGGCCCTACGAGCAGTACTTC.

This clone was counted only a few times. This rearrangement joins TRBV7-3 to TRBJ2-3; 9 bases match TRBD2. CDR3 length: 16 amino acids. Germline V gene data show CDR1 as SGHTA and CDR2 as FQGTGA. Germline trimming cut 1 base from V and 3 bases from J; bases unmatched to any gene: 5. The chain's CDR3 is CASSLMQRGVTDTQYF. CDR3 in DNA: TGTGCCAGCAGCTTAATGCAGCGGGGGGTGACAGATACGCAGTATTTT.

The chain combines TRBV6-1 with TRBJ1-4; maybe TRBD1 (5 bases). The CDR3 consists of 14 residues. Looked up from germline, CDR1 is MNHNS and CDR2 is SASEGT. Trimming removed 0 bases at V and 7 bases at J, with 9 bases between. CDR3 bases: TGTGCCAGCAGTGAAGCTTGGACAAGTGAAAAACTGTTTTTT. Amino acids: CASSEAWTSEKLFF.

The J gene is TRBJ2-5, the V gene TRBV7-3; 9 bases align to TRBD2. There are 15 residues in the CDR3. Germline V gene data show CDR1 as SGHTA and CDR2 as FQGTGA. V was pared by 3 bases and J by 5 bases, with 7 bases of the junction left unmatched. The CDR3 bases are TGTGCCAGCAGCTTCCGGGGACTAGCTCTGGAGACCCAGTACTTC. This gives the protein CASSFRGLALETQYF.

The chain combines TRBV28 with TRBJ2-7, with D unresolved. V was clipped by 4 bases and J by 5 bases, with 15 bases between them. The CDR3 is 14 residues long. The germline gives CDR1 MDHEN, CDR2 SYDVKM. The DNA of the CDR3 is TGTGCCAGCAGTTCGCTAGAAAAGCTCCACGAGCAGTACTTC. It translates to CASSSLEKLHEQYF.

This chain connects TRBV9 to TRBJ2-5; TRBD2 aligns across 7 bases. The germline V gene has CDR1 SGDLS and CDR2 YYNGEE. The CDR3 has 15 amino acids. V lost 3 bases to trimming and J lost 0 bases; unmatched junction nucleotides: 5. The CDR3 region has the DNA TGTGCCAGCAGCGGGGCGGGAGAGGACCAAGAGACCCAGTACTTC. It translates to CASSGAGEDQETQYF. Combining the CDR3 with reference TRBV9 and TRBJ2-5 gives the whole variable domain DSGVTQTPKHLITATGQRVTLRCSPRSGDLSVYWYQQSLDQGLQFLIQYYNGEERAKGNILERFSAQQFPDLHSELNLSSLELGDSALYFCASSGAGEDQETQYFGPGTRLLVL.

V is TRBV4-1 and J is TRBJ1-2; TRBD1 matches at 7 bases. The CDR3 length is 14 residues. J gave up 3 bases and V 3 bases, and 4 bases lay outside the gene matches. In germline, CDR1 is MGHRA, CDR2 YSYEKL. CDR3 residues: CASSHGQADYGYTF. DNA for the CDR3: TGCGCCAGCAGCCACGGACAGGCCGACTATGGCTACACCTTC.

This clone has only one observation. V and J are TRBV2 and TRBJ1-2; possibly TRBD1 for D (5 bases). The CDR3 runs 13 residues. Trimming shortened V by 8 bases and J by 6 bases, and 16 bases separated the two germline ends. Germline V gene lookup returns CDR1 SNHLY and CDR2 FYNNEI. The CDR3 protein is CASGGLRVNGYTF. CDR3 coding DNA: TGTGCCAGCGGTGGACTCAGGGTTAATGGCTACACCTTC.

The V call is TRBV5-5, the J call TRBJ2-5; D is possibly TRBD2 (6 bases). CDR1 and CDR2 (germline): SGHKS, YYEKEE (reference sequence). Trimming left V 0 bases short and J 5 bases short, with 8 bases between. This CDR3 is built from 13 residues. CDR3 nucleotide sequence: TGTGCCAGCAGCTTGGCGGGAGCGGAGACCCAGTACTTC. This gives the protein CASSLAGAETQYF. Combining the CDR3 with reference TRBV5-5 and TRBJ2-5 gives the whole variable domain DAGVTQSPTHLIKTRGQQVTLRCSPISGHKSVSWYQQVLGQGPQFIFQYYEKEERGRGNFPDRFSARQFPNYSSELNVNALLLGDSALYLCASSLAGAETQYFGPGTRLLVL.

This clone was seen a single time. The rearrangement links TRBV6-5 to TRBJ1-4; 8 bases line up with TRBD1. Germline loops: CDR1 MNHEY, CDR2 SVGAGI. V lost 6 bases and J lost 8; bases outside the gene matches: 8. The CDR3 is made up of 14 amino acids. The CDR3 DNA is TGTGCCAGCAGGAAAACAGGGGGGGACGAAAAACTGTTTTTT. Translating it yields CASRKTGGDEKLFF.